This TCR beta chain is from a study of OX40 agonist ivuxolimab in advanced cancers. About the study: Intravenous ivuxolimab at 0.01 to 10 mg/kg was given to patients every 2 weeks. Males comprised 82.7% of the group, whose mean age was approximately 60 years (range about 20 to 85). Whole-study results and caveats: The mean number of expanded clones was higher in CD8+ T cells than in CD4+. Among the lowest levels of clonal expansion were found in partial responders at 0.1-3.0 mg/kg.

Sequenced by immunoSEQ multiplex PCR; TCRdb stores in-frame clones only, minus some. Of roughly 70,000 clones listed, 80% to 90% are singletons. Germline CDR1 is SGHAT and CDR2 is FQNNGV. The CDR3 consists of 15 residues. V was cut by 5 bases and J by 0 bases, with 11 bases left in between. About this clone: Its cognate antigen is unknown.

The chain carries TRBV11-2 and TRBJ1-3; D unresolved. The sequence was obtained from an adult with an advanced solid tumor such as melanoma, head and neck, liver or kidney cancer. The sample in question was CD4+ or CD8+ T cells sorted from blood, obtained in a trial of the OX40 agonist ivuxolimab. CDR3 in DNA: TGTGCCAGCAGCCCTGCCGCCAGCTCTGGAAACACCATATATTTT. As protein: CASSPAASSGNTIYF. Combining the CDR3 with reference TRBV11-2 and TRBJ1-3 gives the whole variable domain EAGVAQSPRYKIIEKRQSVAFWCNPISGHATLYWYQQILGQGPKLLIQFQNNGVVDDSQLPKDRFSAERLKGVDSTLKIQPAKLEDSAVYLCASSPAASSGNTIYFGEGSWLTVV.